This entry describes one T cell receptor (beta chain). Its specificity is not known. The data were obtained in a study of vaccination and CD4 T cells after COVID-19. Treatment in this sample: roughly 10-day PBMC culture with coronavirus spike peptide pools or control peptides (ViraFEST assay). TCR sequencing followed the expansion of antigen-specific T cells with peptide pools in ViraFEST. Negative selection yielded CD4+ T cells from day-10 cultures. V was trimmed by 3 bases and J by 0 bases, leaving 9 bases between them. The CDR3 is 15 amino acids. In germline, CDR1 is LNHDA, CDR2 SQIVND (reference sequence). The Oncomine TCR Beta short-read assay was applied to DNA of cultured CD4+ T cells. Genomic DNA extraction was carried out from cultured CD4+ T cells. From the PCR reads, TCRdb called clonotypes with MiXCR, one entry per CDR3 protein. The sample holds around 13,000 distinct CDR3 sequences, 70% to 80% seen once.

The chain is built from TRBV19 and TRBJ1-5; TRBD1 is a possible D gene (5 bases). The sequence was obtained from a human donor who had recovered from COVID-19. The specimen was CD4+ T cells from blood, cultured in vitro. The CDR3 nucleotides read TGTGCCAGTAGTATCAGGGTTTATAGCAATCAGCCCCAGCATTTT. The encoded protein is CASSIRVYSNQPQHF.